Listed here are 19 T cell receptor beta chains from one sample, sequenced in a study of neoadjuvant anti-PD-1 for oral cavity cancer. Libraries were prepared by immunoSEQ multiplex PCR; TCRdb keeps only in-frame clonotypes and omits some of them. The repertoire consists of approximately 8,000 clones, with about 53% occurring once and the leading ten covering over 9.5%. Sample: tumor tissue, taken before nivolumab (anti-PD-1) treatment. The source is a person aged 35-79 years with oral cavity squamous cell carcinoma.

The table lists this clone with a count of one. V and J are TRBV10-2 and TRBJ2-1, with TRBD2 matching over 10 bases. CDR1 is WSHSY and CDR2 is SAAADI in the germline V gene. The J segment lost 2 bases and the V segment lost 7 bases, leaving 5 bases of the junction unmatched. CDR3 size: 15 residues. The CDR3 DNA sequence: TGCGCCAGCATGCTAGCGGGAGCCGCCTACAATGAGCAGTTCTTC. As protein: CASMLAGAAYNEQFF.

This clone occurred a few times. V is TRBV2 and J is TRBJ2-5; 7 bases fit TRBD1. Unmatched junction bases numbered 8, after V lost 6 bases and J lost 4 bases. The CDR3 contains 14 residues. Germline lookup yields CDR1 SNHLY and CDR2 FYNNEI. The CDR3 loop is CASRPDRDRETQYF. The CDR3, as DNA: TGTGCCAGCAGGCCTGACAGGGATCGAGAGACCCAGTACTTC.

Here the CDR3 DNA reads TGCGCCAGCAGCCGGACCGGGACAGACGAAAAACTGTTTTTT. Its translation: CASSRTGTDEKLFF. The chain joins TRBV5-1 to TRBJ1-4; TRBD1 matches 7 bases. The CDR3 consists of 14 residues. Germline CDR1 is SGHRS and CDR2 is YFSETQ. V was pared by 4 bases and J by 8 bases, with 8 bases of the junction left unmatched.

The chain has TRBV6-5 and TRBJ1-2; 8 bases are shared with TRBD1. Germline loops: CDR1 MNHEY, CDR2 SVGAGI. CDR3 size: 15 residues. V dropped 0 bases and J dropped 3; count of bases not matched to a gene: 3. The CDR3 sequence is CASSYSGTGDYGYTF. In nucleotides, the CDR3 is TGTGCCAGCAGTTACTCAGGGACAGGCGACTATGGCTACACCTTC.

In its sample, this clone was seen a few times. DNA for the CDR3: TGTGCCAGCGGGCAAGAGACCCAGTACTTC. Its translation is CASGQETQYF. The rearrangement uses TRBV2 and TRBJ2-5, with no clear D. The CDR3 extends over 10 amino acids. V lost 8 bases, J lost 2 bases, and 3 bases lay in between. Per the germline V gene, CDR1 is SNHLY and CDR2 is FYNNEI.

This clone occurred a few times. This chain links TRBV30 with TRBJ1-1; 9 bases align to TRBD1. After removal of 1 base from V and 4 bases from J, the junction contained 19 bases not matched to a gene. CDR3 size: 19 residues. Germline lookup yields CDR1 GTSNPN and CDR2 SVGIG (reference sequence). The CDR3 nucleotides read TGTGCCTGGAGTGCCCGGGGGTCTGGACAGGGGCGAATGGGCACTGAAGCTTTCTTT. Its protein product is CAWSARGSGQGRMGTEAFF.

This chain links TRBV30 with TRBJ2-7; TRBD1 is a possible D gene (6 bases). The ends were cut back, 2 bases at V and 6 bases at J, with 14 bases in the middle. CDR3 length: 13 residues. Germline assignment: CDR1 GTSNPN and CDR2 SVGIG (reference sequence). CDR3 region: CAWSWPGVSEQYF. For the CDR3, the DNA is TGTGCCTGGAGTTGGCCAGGGGTCAGCGAGCAGTACTTC.

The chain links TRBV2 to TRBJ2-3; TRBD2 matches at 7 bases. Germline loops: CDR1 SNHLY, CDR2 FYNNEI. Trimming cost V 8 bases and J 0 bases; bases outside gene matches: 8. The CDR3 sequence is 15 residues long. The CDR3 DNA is TGTGCCAGCTTGAGGCTAGCGGCTAGCACAGATACGCAGTATTTT. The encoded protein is CASLRLAASTDTQYF.

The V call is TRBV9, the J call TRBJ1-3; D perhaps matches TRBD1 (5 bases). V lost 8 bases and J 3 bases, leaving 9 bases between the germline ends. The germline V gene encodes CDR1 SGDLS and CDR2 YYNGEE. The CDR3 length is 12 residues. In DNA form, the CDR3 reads TGTGCCAGTCGGGGCTTTGGAAACACCATATATTTT. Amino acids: CASRGFGNTIYF.

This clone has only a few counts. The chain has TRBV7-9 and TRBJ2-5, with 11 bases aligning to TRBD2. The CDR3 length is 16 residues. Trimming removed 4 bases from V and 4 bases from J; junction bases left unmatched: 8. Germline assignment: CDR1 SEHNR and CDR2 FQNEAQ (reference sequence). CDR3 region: CASSSGLAGGAETQYF. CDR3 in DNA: TGTGCCAGCAGCTCGGGGCTAGCGGGAGGAGCAGAGACCCAGTACTTC.

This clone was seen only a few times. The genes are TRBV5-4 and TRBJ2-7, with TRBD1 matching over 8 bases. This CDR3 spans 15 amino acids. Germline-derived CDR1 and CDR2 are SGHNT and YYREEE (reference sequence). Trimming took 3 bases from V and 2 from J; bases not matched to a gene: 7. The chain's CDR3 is CASSSPGQAPYEQYF. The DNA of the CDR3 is TGTGCCAGCAGCTCACCGGGACAGGCGCCCTACGAGCAGTACTTC.

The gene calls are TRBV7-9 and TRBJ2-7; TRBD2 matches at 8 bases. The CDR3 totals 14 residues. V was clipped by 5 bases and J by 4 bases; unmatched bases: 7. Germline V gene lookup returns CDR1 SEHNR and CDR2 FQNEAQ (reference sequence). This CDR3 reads CASSTSGGFYEQYF. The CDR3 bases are TGTGCCAGCAGCACTAGCGGAGGGTTTTACGAGCAGTACTTC.

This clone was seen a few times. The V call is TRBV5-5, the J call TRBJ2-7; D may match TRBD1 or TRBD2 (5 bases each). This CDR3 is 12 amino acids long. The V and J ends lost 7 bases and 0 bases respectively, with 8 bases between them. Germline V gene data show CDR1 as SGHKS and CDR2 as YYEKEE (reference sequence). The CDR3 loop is CASRGGSYEQYF. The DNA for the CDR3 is TGTGCCAGCCGTGGGGGCTCCTACGAGCAGTACTTC.

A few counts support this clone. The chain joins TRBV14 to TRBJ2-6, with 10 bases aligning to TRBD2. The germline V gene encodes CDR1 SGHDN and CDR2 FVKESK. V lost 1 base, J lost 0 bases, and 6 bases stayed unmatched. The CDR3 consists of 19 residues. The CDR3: CASSQGWTSGYSGANVLTF. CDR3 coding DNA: TGTGCCAGCAGCCAAGGGTGGACTAGCGGATACTCTGGGGCCAACGTCCTGACTTTC.

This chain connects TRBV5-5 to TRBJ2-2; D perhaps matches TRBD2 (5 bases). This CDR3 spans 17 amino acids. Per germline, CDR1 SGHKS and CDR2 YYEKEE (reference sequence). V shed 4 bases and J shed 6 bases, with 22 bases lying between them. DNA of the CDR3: TGTGCCAGCAGCCAATTCGGACTCGATGAACACCCCGGGGAGCTGTTTTTT. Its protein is CASSQFGLDEHPGELFF.

The CDR3 loop reads CASSKGSGEAFF. CDR3 DNA sequence: TGTGCCAGCAGCAAGGGGTCAGGTGAAGCTTTCTTT. The chain combines TRBV7-2 with TRBJ1-1; weak D call: TRBD1 (5 bases). Germline-derived CDR1 and CDR2 are SGHTA and FQGNSA. V lost 5 bases and J lost 7, with 11 bases in between. The CDR3 runs to 12 residues.

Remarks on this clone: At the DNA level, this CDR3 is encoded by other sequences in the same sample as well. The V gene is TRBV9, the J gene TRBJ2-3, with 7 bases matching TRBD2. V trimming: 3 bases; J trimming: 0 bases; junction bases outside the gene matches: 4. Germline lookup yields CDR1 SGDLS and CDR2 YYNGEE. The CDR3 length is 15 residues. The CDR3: CASSASGTSTDTQYF. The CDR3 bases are TGTGCCAGCAGCGCGAGCGGGACTAGCACAGATACGCAGTATTTT.

The CDR3 is CASSSRQKETQYF. The CDR3 nucleotides read TGTGCCAGCAGCTCCAGACAGAAAGAGACCCAGTACTTC. The V and J genes are TRBV11-3 and TRBJ2-5; perhaps TRBD1 as D (5 bases). Germline V gene data show CDR1 as SGHNT and CDR2 as YENEEA. The CDR3 length is 13 residues. The V and J ends lost 4 bases and 3 bases respectively, with 9 bases between them.

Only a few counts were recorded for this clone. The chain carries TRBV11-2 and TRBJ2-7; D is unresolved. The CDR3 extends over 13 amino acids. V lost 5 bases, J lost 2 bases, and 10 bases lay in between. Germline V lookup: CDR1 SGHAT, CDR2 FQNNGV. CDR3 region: CASSPSRTYEQYF. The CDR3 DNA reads TGTGCCAGCAGCCCTTCGAGGACCTACGAGCAGTACTTC.